The sequence of this TCR beta chain was determined in a study of B cell selection in AIRE deficiency. The CDR3 has 13 amino acids. V was cut by 5 bases and J by 4 bases, with 11 bases left in between. Looked up from germline, CDR1 is MNHNS and CDR2 is SASEGT. The regulatory T cell sort gate was CD4+CD25hiCD127low/negative. Clones were read by immunoSEQ multiplex PCR, and TCRdb kept only the in-frame ones, dropping some. The table shows about 21,000 clones, with about 95% occurring only once. Input material: Tregs sorted from PBMCs. The chain is built from TRBV6-1 and TRBJ1-2; D may be TRBD1 (6 bases). This TCR was sampled from a human donor with AIRE deficiency. As DNA, the CDR3 is TGTGCCAGCAGTCTAACAGGGACCTATGGCTACACCTTC. Translating it yields CASSLTGTYGYTF.